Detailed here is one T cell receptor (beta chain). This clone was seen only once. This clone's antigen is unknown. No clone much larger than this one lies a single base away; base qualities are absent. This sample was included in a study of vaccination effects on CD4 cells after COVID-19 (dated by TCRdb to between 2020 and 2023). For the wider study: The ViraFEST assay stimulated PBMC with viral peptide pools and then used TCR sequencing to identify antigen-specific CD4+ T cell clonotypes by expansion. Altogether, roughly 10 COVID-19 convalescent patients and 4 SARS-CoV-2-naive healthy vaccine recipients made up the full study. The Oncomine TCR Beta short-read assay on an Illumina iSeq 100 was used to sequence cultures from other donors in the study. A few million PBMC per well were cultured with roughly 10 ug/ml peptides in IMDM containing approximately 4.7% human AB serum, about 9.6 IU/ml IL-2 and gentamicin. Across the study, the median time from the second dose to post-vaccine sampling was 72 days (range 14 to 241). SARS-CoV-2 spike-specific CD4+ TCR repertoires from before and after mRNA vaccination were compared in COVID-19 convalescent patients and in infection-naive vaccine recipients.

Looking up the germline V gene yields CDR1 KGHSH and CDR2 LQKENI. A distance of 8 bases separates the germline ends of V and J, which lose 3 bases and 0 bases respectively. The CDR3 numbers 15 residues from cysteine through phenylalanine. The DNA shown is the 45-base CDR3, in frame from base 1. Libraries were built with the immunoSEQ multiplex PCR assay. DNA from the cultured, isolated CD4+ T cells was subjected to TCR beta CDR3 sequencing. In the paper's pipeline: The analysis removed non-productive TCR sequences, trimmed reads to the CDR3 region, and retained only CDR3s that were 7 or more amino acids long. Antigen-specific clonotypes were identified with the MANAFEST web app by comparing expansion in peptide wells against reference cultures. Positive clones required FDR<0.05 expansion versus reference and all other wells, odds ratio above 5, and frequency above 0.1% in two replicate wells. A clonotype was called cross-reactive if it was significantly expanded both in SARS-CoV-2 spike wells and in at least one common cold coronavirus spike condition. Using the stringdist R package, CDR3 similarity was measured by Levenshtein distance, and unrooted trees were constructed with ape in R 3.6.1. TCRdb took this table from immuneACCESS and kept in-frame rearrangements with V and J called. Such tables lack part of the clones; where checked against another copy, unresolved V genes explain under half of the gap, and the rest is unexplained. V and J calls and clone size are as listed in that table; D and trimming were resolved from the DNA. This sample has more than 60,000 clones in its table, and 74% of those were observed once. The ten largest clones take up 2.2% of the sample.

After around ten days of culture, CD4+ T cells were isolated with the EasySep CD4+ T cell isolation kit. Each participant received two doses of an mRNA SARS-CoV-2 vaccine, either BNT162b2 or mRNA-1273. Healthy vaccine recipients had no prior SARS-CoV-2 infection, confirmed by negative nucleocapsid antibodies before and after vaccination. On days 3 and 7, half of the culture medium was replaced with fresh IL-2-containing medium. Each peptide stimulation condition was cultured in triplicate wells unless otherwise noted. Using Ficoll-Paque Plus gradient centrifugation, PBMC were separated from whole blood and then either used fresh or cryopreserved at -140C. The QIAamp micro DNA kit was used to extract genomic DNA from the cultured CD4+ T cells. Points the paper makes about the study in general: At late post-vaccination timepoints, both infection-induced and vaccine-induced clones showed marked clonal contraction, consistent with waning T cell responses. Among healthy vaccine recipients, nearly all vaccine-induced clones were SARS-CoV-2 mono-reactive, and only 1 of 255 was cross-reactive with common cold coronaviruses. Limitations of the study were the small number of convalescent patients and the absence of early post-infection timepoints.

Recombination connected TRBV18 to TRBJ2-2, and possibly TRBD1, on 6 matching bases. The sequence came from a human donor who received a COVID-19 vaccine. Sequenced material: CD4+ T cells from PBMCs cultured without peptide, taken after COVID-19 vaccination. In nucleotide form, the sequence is TGTGCCAGCTCACCGCGACAGGCGAACACCGGGGAGCTGTTTTTT. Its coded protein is CASSPRQANTGELFF.